A selection of T cell receptor beta chains follows, all from one sample in a study of T cells in Graves' hyperthyroidism and ophthalmopathy. TCRdb redid the calling of the multiplex PCR reads with MiXCR, one entry per CDR3 protein. This table has 450,000 to 700,000 distinct CDR3 sequences, around 46% appearing once. Sequencing was done on a sample of peripheral blood or thyroid tissue (not recorded which). These receptors were obtained from a young woman with Graves' hyperthyroidism. Each CDR3 is given with its conserved first and last residue. Fields, in order: J gene, V gene, D gene, clone size, CDR3 protein, CDR3 DNA. A D gene is named only where the DNA matches it firmly. Clone size appears in some rows only: once, few, many, or a class for an expanded clone.

j_call: TRBJ1-1
v_call: TRBV7-9
d_call: TRBD1
clone_size: many
cdr3_aa: CASSLGDRYVNTEAFF
cdr3_nt: TGTGCCAGCAGCTTAGGGGACAGGTACGTGAACACTGAAGCTTTCTTT

j_call: TRBJ1-4
v_call: TRBV7-6
d_call: TRBD1
clone_size: -
cdr3_aa: CASSASTGFNEKLFF
cdr3_nt: TGTGCCAGCAGCGCCTCGACAGGGTTCAATGAAAAACTGTTTTTT

j_call: TRBJ1-3
v_call: TRBV12-5
d_call: -
clone_size: many
cdr3_aa: CASGSVMRNTIYF
cdr3_nt: TGTGCTAGTGGTTCCGTCATGAGAAACACCATATATTTT

j_call: TRBJ2-5
v_call: TRBV29-1
d_call: -
clone_size: once
cdr3_aa: CSVATVGDTETQYF
cdr3_nt: TGCAGCGTTGCAACGGTGGGAGATACAGAGACCCAGTACTTC

j_call: TRBJ1-1
v_call: TRBV4-3
d_call: -
clone_size: few
cdr3_aa: CASSQDPRGLMNTEAFF
cdr3_nt: TGCGCCAGCAGCCAAGATCCCAGGGGTTTGATGAACACTGAAGCTTTCTTT

j_call: TRBJ2-7
v_call: TRBV18
d_call: TRBD2
clone_size: -
cdr3_aa: CASSPDSGSPHEQYF
cdr3_nt: TGTGCCAGCTCACCTGATAGCGGGAGCCCCCACGAGCAGTACTTC

j_call: TRBJ2-7
v_call: TRBV20-1
d_call: TRBD2
clone_size: many
cdr3_aa: CSASRVGLAGFDEQYF
cdr3_nt: TGCAGTGCTAGTCGGGTGGGACTAGCGGGATTTGACGAGCAGTACTTC

j_call: TRBJ1-2
v_call: TRBV11-2
d_call: -
clone_size: -
cdr3_aa: CASSLGGLDYSYTF
cdr3_nt: TGTGCCAGCAGCTTGGGGGGATTGGACTATAGCTACACCTTC

j_call: TRBJ1-3
v_call: TRBV7-2
d_call: -
clone_size: -
cdr3_aa: CASGNRGNTIYF
cdr3_nt: TGTGCCAGCGGGAACAGGGGAAACACCATATATTTT

j_call: TRBJ1-5
v_call: TRBV5-1
d_call: TRBD1
clone_size: -
cdr3_aa: CAGSLGTGNQPQHF
cdr3_nt: TGCGCCGGCAGCTTGGGGACAGGCAATCAGCCCCAGCATTTT

j_call: TRBJ2-1
v_call: TRBV2
d_call: TRBD2
clone_size: -
cdr3_aa: CASSEGGTSGGYNEQFF
cdr3_nt: TGTGCCAGCAGTGAAGGAGGAACTAGCGGGGGTTACAATGAGCAGTTCTTC

j_call: TRBJ2-7
v_call: TRBV12-3/TRBV12-4
d_call: TRBD2
clone_size: many
cdr3_aa: CASNLAGVNDEQYF
cdr3_nt: TGTGCCAGCAATTTAGCGGGAGTAAACGACGAGCAGTACTTC

j_call: TRBJ1-2
v_call: TRBV14
d_call: -
clone_size: -
cdr3_aa: CASSQAGGAGYGYTF
cdr3_nt: TGTGCCAGCAGCCAAGCGGGAGGGGCAGGGTATGGCTACACCTTC

j_call: TRBJ2-7
v_call: TRBV12-3/TRBV12-4
d_call: -
clone_size: many
cdr3_aa: CASSFGSYEQYF
cdr3_nt: TGTGCCAGCAGTTTCGGCAGCTACGAGCAGTACTTC

j_call: TRBJ1-1
v_call: TRBV29-1
d_call: -
clone_size: many
cdr3_aa: CSVEVDSANTEAFF
cdr3_nt: TGCAGCGTTGAAGTGGACAGCGCGAACACTGAAGCTTTCTTT

j_call: TRBJ1-1
v_call: TRBV10-3
d_call: -
clone_size: -
cdr3_aa: CAISETEMNTEAFF
cdr3_nt: TGTGCCATCAGTGAGACAGAAATGAACACTGAAGCTTTCTTT

j_call: TRBJ2-7
v_call: TRBV7-9
d_call: TRBD1
clone_size: -
cdr3_aa: CASSLGGQGQYF
cdr3_nt: TGTGCCAGCAGCTTGGGTGGACAGGGACAGTACTTC

j_call: TRBJ2-2
v_call: TRBV24-1
d_call: TRBD2
clone_size: -
cdr3_aa: CAASRAGANTGELFF
cdr3_nt: TGTGCCGCCAGTAGAGCGGGAGCGAACACCGGGGAGCTGTTTTTT

j_call: TRBJ2-7
v_call: TRBV20-1
d_call: TRBD2
clone_size: many
cdr3_aa: CSASHSGSPYEQYF
cdr3_nt: TGCAGTGCTTCCCATAGCGGGAGCCCCTACGAGCAGTACTTC

j_call: TRBJ1-1
v_call: TRBV18
d_call: -
clone_size: -
cdr3_aa: CASSPGVGYTEAFF
cdr3_nt: TGTGCCAGCTCACCGGGTGTTGGATACACTGAAGCTTTCTTT

j_call: TRBJ1-2
v_call: TRBV20-1
d_call: TRBD1
clone_size: -
cdr3_aa: CSARWTGIDYGYTF
cdr3_nt: TGCAGTGCTAGATGGACAGGGATCGACTATGGCTACACCTTC

j_call: TRBJ1-1
v_call: TRBV2
d_call: TRBD1
clone_size: many
cdr3_aa: CASSEPPGGRTEAFF
cdr3_nt: TGTGCCAGCAGTGAACCTCCAGGGGGCCGTACTGAAGCTTTCTTT

j_call: TRBJ1-3
v_call: TRBV5-4
d_call: -
clone_size: many
cdr3_aa: CASRDPKSSGNTIYF
cdr3_nt: TGTGCCAGCCGGGACCCAAAAAGCTCTGGAAACACCATATATTTT

j_call: TRBJ2-6
v_call: TRBV5-6
d_call: TRBD1
clone_size: -
cdr3_aa: CASSLVLQGNTGANVLTF
cdr3_nt: TGTGCCAGCAGCTTGGTTCTACAGGGGAACACCGGGGCCAACGTCCTGACTTTC

j_call: TRBJ1-1
v_call: TRBV4-3
d_call: -
clone_size: few
cdr3_aa: CASSQVRGFEAFF
cdr3_nt: TGCGCCAGCAGCCAAGTCCGGGGTTTTGAAGCTTTCTTT

j_call: TRBJ1-4
v_call: TRBV5-1
d_call: -
clone_size: -
cdr3_aa: CASSITGPLGEKLFF
cdr3_nt: TGCGCCAGCAGCATTACCGGGCCCTTAGGAGAAAAACTGTTTTTT

j_call: TRBJ2-5
v_call: TRBV7-2
d_call: -
clone_size: many
cdr3_aa: CASSLEIQETQYF
cdr3_nt: TGTGCCAGCAGCTTAGAGATCCAAGAGACCCAGTACTTC

j_call: TRBJ2-7
v_call: TRBV30
d_call: TRBD2
clone_size: -
cdr3_aa: CAWSSSGLSYEQYF
cdr3_nt: TGTGCCTGGAGTTCTAGCGGGCTCTCCTACGAGCAGTACTTC

j_call: TRBJ1-4
v_call: TRBV6-5
d_call: -
clone_size: many
cdr3_aa: CASSSGPPNEKLFF
cdr3_nt: TGTGCCAGCAGTTCCGGCCCACCGAATGAAAAACTGTTTTTT

j_call: TRBJ2-5
v_call: TRBV2
d_call: -
clone_size: many
cdr3_aa: CASSEAGWETQYF
cdr3_nt: TGTGCCAGCAGTGAAGCGGGCTGGGAGACCCAGTACTTC

j_call: TRBJ1-3
v_call: TRBV29-1
d_call: -
clone_size: -
cdr3_aa: CSVDDPGLGNTIYF
cdr3_nt: TGCAGCGTTGATGATCCGGGACTGGGAAACACCATATATTTT

j_call: TRBJ2-2
v_call: TRBV5-1
d_call: -
clone_size: many
cdr3_aa: CASSPNFVVATGELFF
cdr3_nt: TGCGCCAGCAGCCCGAACTTTGTTGTAGCCACCGGGGAGCTGTTTTTT

j_call: TRBJ1-2
v_call: TRBV19
d_call: -
clone_size: many
cdr3_aa: CASSEWSANYGYTF
cdr3_nt: TGTGCCAGTAGTGAATGGTCAGCCAACTATGGCTACACCTTC

j_call: TRBJ2-7
v_call: TRBV7-6
d_call: -
clone_size: -
cdr3_aa: CASSVGGPSTAYEQYF
cdr3_nt: TGTGCCAGCAGCGTAGGGGGACCGTCGACGGCCTACGAGCAGTACTTC

j_call: TRBJ2-6
v_call: TRBV2
d_call: TRBD1
clone_size: -
cdr3_aa: CAISTGTGRSGANVLTF
cdr3_nt: TGTGCCATCTCGACGGGGACAGGGCGCTCTGGGGCCAACGTCCTGACTTTC

j_call: TRBJ1-4
v_call: TRBV10-2
d_call: TRBD1
clone_size: -
cdr3_aa: CASGWTGEKLFF
cdr3_nt: TGCGCCAGCGGATGGACAGGGGAGAAACTGTTTTTT

j_call: TRBJ2-2
v_call: TRBV6-6
d_call: TRBD2
clone_size: -
cdr3_aa: CASRSGENTGELFF
cdr3_nt: TGTGCCAGCCGAAGCGGGGAGAACACCGGGGAGCTGTTTTTT

j_call: TRBJ2-7
v_call: TRBV2
d_call: -
clone_size: many
cdr3_aa: CASSRTEPSYEQYF
cdr3_nt: TGTGCCAGCAGCCGCACAGAACCCTCCTACGAGCAGTACTTC

j_call: TRBJ1-1
v_call: TRBV7-9
d_call: -
clone_size: few
cdr3_aa: CASSLGNSWNTEAFF
cdr3_nt: TGTGCCAGCAGCTTAGGAAATAGCTGGAACACTGAAGCTTTCTTT

j_call: TRBJ2-7
v_call: TRBV11-2
d_call: TRBD2
clone_size: -
cdr3_aa: CASSPLAGVGPLEQYF
cdr3_nt: TGTGCCAGCAGCCCCCTTGCGGGGGTAGGACCTCTTGAGCAGTACTTC

j_call: TRBJ1-5
v_call: TRBV18
d_call: -
clone_size: -
cdr3_aa: CASSPPGGNQGQPQHF
cdr3_nt: TGTGCCAGCTCACCACCCGGGGGGAACCAGGGGCAGCCCCAGCATTTT

j_call: TRBJ1-1
v_call: TRBV7-2
d_call: TRBD1
clone_size: many
cdr3_aa: CASSLDRALTEAFF
cdr3_nt: TGTGCCAGCAGCCTCGACAGGGCACTCACTGAAGCTTTCTTT

j_call: TRBJ2-5
v_call: TRBV7-7
d_call: -
clone_size: many
cdr3_aa: CASSSLIGVGAPQETQYF
cdr3_nt: TGTGCCAGCAGCTCCTTGATCGGAGTAGGGGCACCCCAAGAGACCCAGTACTTC

j_call: TRBJ2-5
v_call: TRBV19
d_call: -
clone_size: many
cdr3_aa: CASRPTSYRETQYF
cdr3_nt: TGTGCCAGTAGACCTACCAGCTACAGGGAGACCCAGTACTTC

j_call: TRBJ2-2
v_call: TRBV7-9
d_call: -
clone_size: few
cdr3_aa: CASSLGGGAYSNEQFF
cdr3_nt: TGTGCCAGCAGCTTAGGGGGAGGAGCGTACAGCAATGAGCAGTTTTTT

j_call: TRBJ2-7
v_call: TRBV10-3
d_call: -
clone_size: many
cdr3_aa: CAIREHGNSYEQYF
cdr3_nt: TGTGCCATCAGGGAACACGGAAACTCCTACGAGCAGTACTTC

j_call: TRBJ1-4
v_call: TRBV20-1
d_call: -
clone_size: many
cdr3_aa: CSAIDRNEKLFF
cdr3_nt: TGCAGTGCTATAGACAGAAATGAAAAACTGTTTTTT

j_call: TRBJ2-7
v_call: TRBV7-2
d_call: -
clone_size: many
cdr3_aa: CASSGYRDLYEQYF
cdr3_nt: TGTGCCAGCAGCGGATACAGGGACCTCTACGAGCAGTACTTC

j_call: TRBJ2-5
v_call: TRBV29-1
d_call: -
clone_size: -
cdr3_aa: CSVWGIGETQYF
cdr3_nt: TGCAGCGTGTGGGGGATCGGAGAGACCCAGTACTTC

j_call: TRBJ2-2
v_call: TRBV29-1
d_call: -
clone_size: -
cdr3_aa: CSVGPGRGTGELFF
cdr3_nt: TGCAGCGTTGGTCCGGGGCGCGGCACCGGGGAGCTGTTTTTT

j_call: TRBJ2-6
v_call: TRBV19
d_call: TRBD1
clone_size: -
cdr3_aa: CASSRTGFTGANVLTF
cdr3_nt: TGTGCCAGTAGTAGGACAGGGTTCACTGGGGCCAACGTCCTGACTTTC

j_call: TRBJ2-7
v_call: TRBV2
d_call: TRBD2
clone_size: -
cdr3_aa: CASNQRASGRSYEQYF
cdr3_nt: TGTGCCAGCAACCAAAGAGCTAGCGGGAGGTCCTACGAGCAGTACTTC

j_call: TRBJ1-6
v_call: TRBV10-1
d_call: -
clone_size: -
cdr3_aa: CASTRGGTYNSPLHF
cdr3_nt: TGCGCCAGCACCAGAGGTGGGACCTACAATTCACCCCTCCACTTT

j_call: TRBJ1-3
v_call: TRBV7-2
d_call: -
clone_size: many
cdr3_aa: CASSPGAGNTIYF
cdr3_nt: TGTGCCAGCAGCCCAGGGGCTGGAAACACCATATATTTT

j_call: TRBJ1-3
v_call: TRBV20-1
d_call: -
clone_size: many
cdr3_aa: CSARHSGNTIYF
cdr3_nt: TGCAGTGCTAGACACTCTGGAAACACCATATATTTT